This T cell receptor (beta chain) was profiled in a study of T-cell memory formation after mild COVID-19. 5'RACE primed from the constant segment yielded TCR alpha and TCR beta cDNA libraries bearing sample barcodes and UMIs. TCRdb processed the 5' RACE reads anew with MiXCR; each CDR3 protein has one entry. Altogether nearly 110,000 distinct CDR3 sequences are present, around an eighth being singletons, with the ten largest covering roughly 27%. CDR3 size: 16 residues. V gave up 0 bases and J gave up 1 base, with 12 bases separating them. The V gene's germline CDR1 is MNHEY and CDR2 SMNVEV (reference sequence). In this sample, this clonotype turned up a few times.

The sequencing sample was made of PBMCs or a T cell subset sorted from them (not recorded which). The sequence derives from an adult woman who had mild COVID-19 (a few samples of this study predate the infection). Cell type and time point are not known. This chain joins TRBV27 and TRBJ1-1; maybe TRBD1 (5 bases). CDR3: CASSLSARVGNTEAFF. CDR3 coding DNA: TGTGCCAGCAGTTTATCGGCCAGGGTGGGGAACACTGAAGCTTTCTTT.